The next 15 T cell receptor beta chains were all read from a single sample in a study of T cell responses to AZD1222 COVID-19 vaccine. Here immunoSEQ multiplex PCR was the method, and the copy in TCRdb shows in-frame clones only, minus some. The repertoire includes 65,000 to 95,000 clones, 70% to 90% of them detected once, and about 13% sits in the top ten. Here the sequenced sample was peripheral blood, taken on day 0 of AZD1222 vaccination. The receptors were sampled from an adult in good health.

The chain carries TRBV4-1 and TRBJ1-4; D might be TRBD1 (6 bases). This CDR3 is built from 15 residues. Looked up from germline, CDR1 is MGHRA and CDR2 is YSYEKL. The germline V and J ends were trimmed by 4 bases and 0 bases, with 9 bases remaining between them. CDR3 loop: CASSPAGATNEKLFF. DNA of the CDR3: TGCGCCAGCAGCCCCGCAGGGGCAACTAATGAAAAACTGTTTTTT.

The CDR3 here is CASSPHAEGYTF. CDR3 nucleotides: TGTGCCAGCAGCCCCCACGCTGAAGGCTACACCTTC. The rearrangement links TRBV7-2 to TRBJ1-2; unclear D gene. V lost 5 bases, J lost 8 bases, and 12 bases lay in between. The CDR3 has 12 amino acids. Germline V lookup: CDR1 SGHTA, CDR2 FQGNSA.

The genes are TRBV4-3 and TRBJ1-6, with D maybe TRBD1 (5 bases). Trimming took off 4 bases at V and 4 bases at J, with 23 bases between the two ends. This CDR3 comprises 19 residues. CDR1 is LGHNA and CDR2 is YSLEER in the germline V gene. CDR3 sequence reads: CASSRGVVGTDQYNSPLHF. The DNA for the CDR3 is TGCGCCAGCAGCCGAGGGGTTGTGGGGACGGATCAATATAATTCACCCCTCCACTTT.

This chain links TRBV11-3 with TRBJ1-1; D is unresolved. V was cut by 5 bases and J by 1 base, with 8 bases left in between. Germline lookup yields CDR1 SGHNT and CDR2 YENEEA. The CDR3 runs 13 residues. The CDR3 sequence is CASSPRKNTEAFF. DNA of the CDR3: TGTGCCAGCAGCCCGAGAAAGAACACTGAAGCTTTCTTT. The complete variable domain, with remaining parts taken from reference TRBV11-3 and TRBJ1-1, reads EAGVVQSPRYKIIEKKQPVAFWCNPISGHNTLYWYLQNLGQGPELLIRYENEEAVDDSQLPKDRFSAERLKGVDSTLKIQPAELGDSAVYLCASSPRKNTEAFFGQGTRLTVV.

The chain carries TRBV7-8 and TRBJ1-2; D is uncertain. The CDR3 loop spans 13 amino acids. V was pared by 5 bases and J by 7 bases, with 14 bases between. The germline V gene encodes CDR1 SGHVS and CDR2 FQNEAQ. This CDR3 reads CASSPIPGSGYTF. The CDR3 DNA is TGTGCCAGCAGCCCTATCCCAGGTTCTGGCTACACCTTC.

J is TRBJ2-7 and V is TRBV7-9; D is perhaps TRBD1 (6 bases). Trimming shortened V by 1 base and J by 3 bases, and 16 bases separated the two germline ends. CDR1 and CDR2 (germline): SEHNR, FQNEAQ (reference sequence). The CDR3 is 16 residues long. The CDR3 sequence: CASSLDGRGDDYEQYF. CDR3 DNA sequence: TGTGCCAGCAGCTTAGATGGCAGGGGAGATGACTACGAGCAGTACTTC.

As concerns this clone: Germline is not matched at one junction end, which may reflect a read error. The chain couples TRBV11-2 to TRBJ1-2; D perhaps matches TRBD1 (6 bases). The CDR3 is made up of 11 amino acids. CDR1 SGHAT and CDR2 FQNNGV come from the germline V gene. CDR3 loop: CASSLVGKQGF. Written as DNA, the CDR3 is TGTGCCAGCAGCTTAGTTGGTAAACAGGGCTTC.

The V and J genes are TRBV30 and TRBJ2-3; tentatively, D is TRBD2 (6 bases). Germline V lookup: CDR1 GTSNPN, CDR2 SVGIG (reference sequence). The V gene lost 6 bases and the J gene lost 1 base, with 17 bases spanning the gap. The CDR3 totals 15 residues. CDR3 nucleotides: TGTGCCTGCACAGGCTTCAAGCGGGGCACAGATACGCAGTATTTT. Encoded protein: CACTGFKRGTDTQYF.

This chain's CDR3 is CASSFAGGYEAFF. The CDR3 region has the DNA TGTGCCAGCAGCTTTGCAGGGGGATATGAAGCTTTCTTT. The chain has TRBV7-3 and TRBJ1-1; 7 bases line up with TRBD1. The CDR3 has 13 residues. Unmatched junction bases numbered 5, after V lost 3 bases and J lost 7 bases. Germline-derived CDR1 and CDR2 are SGHTA and FQGTGA. The whole variable domain, remainder taken from reference TRBV7-3 and TRBJ1-1, is GAGVSQTPSNKVTEKGKYVELRCDPISGHTALYWYRQSLGQGPEFLIYFQGTGAADDSGLPNDRFFAVRPEGSVSTLKIQRTERGDSAVYLCASSFAGGYEAFFGQGTRLTVV.

This chain joins TRBV4-3 and TRBJ2-3; unclear D gene. V was clipped by 2 bases and J by 2 bases, with 8 bases between them. CDR1 is LGHNA and CDR2 is YSLEER in the germline V gene. This CDR3 is 14 amino acids long. The CDR3 sequence: CASSQSSTTDTQYF. CDR3 sequence (DNA): TGCGCCAGCAGCCAAAGTTCCACCACAGATACGCAGTATTTT.

The chain uses TRBV6-4 and TRBJ2-7, with 8 positions matching TRBD1. The CDR3 length is 16 residues. V lost 0 bases and J lost 3; bases outside the gene matches: 7. Germline V lookup: CDR1 MRHNA, CDR2 SNTAGT. CDR3 protein: CASSDSTKDRVYEQYF. Written as DNA, the CDR3 is TGTGCCAGCAGTGACTCGACCAAGGACAGGGTCTACGAGCAGTACTTC.

The sample holds one count of this clone. The chain is built from TRBV2 and TRBJ1-1; D is uncertain. Trimming left V 3 bases short and J 5 bases short, with 4 bases between. CDR1 and CDR2 from the germline V gene are SNHLY and FYNNEI. CDR3 length: 11 residues. Here the CDR3 reads CASSEETEAFF. The CDR3 nucleotides are TGTGCCAGCAGTGAGGAGACTGAAGCTTTCTTT.

The V call is TRBV5-1, the J call TRBJ1-2; TRBD1 might be the D (5 bases). V lost 0 bases to trimming and J lost 3 bases, with 6 bases between them. The CDR3 has 13 residues. Per germline, CDR1 SGHRS and CDR2 YFSETQ. In DNA form, the CDR3 reads TGCGCCAGCAGCTTGGCGGGGGACTATGGCTACACCTTC. It is translated as CASSLAGDYGYTF.

The chain is built from TRBV24-1 and TRBJ2-2; possible D gene TRBD2, 5 bases. Germline CDR1 KGHDR, CDR2 SFDVKD. V shed 2 bases and J shed 4 bases, with 16 bases lying between them. This CDR3 has 17 residues. The CDR3 nucleotides are TGTGCCACCAGTGATTCGGGTGTCTACGAGGGCACCGGGGAGCTGTTTTTT. Amino acid sequence: CATSDSGVYEGTGELFF.

The rearrangement joins TRBV11-2 to TRBJ1-2, with 9 bases lining up with TRBD1. CDR1 is SGHAT, CDR2 FQNNGV, per germline. V lost 6 bases and J lost 6; bases outside the gene matches: 11. The CDR3 is made up of 15 amino acids. The CDR3 spells CASSPYLGQGHGYTF. The CDR3 DNA is TGTGCCAGCAGTCCCTACCTCGGACAGGGGCATGGCTACACCTTC.